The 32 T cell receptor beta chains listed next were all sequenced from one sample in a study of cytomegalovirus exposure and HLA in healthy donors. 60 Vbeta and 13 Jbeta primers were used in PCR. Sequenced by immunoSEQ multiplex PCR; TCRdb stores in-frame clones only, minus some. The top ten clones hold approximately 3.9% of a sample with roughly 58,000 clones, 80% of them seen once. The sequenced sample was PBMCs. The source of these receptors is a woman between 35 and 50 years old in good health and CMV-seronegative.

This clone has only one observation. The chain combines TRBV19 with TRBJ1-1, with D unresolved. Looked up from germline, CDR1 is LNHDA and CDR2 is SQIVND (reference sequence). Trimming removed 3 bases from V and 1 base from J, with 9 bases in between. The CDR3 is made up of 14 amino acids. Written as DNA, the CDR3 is TGTGCCAGTAGTATGGGCCTGGGGAACACTGAAGCTTTCTTT. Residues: CASSMGLGNTEAFF.

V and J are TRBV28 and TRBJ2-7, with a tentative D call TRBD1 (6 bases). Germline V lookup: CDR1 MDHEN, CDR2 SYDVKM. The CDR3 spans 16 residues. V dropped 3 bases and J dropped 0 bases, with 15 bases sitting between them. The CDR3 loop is CASSFLRTESSYEQYF. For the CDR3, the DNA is TGTGCCAGCAGTTTCCTGAGGACAGAAAGCTCCTACGAGCAGTACTTC.

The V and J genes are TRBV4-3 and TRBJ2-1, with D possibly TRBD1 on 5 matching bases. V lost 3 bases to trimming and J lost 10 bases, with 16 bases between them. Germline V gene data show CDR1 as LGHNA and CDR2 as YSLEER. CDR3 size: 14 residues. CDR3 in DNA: TGCGCCAGCAGCCAGGGTAGGGGTTACTCGGAGCAGTTCTTC. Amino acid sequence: CASSQGRGYSEQFF.

CDR3 bases: TGTGCCAGCAGAAAGACAGGGGACCCCTACGAGCAGTACTTC. It specifies CASRKTGDPYEQYF. The V gene is TRBV5-6, the J gene TRBJ2-7; 8 positions agree with TRBD1. The CDR3 is 14 residues long. The V gene's germline CDR1 is SGHDT and CDR2 YYEEEE. With 5 bases clipped from V and 2 bases from J, the junction kept 6 bases outside the gene matches.

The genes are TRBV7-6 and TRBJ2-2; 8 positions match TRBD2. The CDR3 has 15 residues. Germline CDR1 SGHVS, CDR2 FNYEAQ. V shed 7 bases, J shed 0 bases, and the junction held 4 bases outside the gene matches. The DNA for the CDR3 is TGTGCCAGCAAACGCGGGAGGCCGAACACCGGGGAGCTGTTTTTT. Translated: CASKRGRPNTGELFF.

CDR3: CSGQGAVQETQYF. In DNA, the CDR3 is TGCAGCGGACAGGGGGCTGTTCAAGAGACCCAGTACTTC. This rearrangement joins TRBV29-1 to TRBJ2-5; 10 bases fit TRBD1. V was clipped by 7 bases and J by 2 bases; unmatched bases: 4. Per the germline V gene, CDR1 is SQVTM and CDR2 is ANQGSEA. The CDR3 has 13 residues.

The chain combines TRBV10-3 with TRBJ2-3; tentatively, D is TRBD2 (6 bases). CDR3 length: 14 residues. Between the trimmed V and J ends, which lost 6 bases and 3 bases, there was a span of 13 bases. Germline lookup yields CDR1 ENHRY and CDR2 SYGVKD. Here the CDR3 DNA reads TGTGCCATCAGACCGGGAGTAGGTACAGATACGCAGTATTTT. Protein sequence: CAIRPGVGTDTQYF.

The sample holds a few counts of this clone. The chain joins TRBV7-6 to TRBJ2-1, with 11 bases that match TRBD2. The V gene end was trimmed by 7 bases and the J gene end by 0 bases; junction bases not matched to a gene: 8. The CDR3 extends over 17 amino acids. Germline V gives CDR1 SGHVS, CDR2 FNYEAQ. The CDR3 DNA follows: TGTGCCAGCACCCTTAGAACTAGCGGGAGCTCCTACAATGAGCAGTTCTTC. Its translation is CASTLRTSGSSYNEQFF.

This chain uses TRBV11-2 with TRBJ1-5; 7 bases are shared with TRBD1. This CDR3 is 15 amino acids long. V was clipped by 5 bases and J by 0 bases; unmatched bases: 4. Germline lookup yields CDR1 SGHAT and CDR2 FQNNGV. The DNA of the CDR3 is TGTGCCAGCAGCCCACGGACAGGTAGCAATCAGCCCCAGCATTTT. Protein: CASSPRTGSNQPQHF.

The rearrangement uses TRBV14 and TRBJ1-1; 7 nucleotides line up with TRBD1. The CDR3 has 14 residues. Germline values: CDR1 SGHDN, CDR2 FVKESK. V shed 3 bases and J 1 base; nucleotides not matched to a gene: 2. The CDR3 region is CASSHGTANTEAFF. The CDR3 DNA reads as TGTGCCAGCAGCCATGGGACAGCGAACACTGAAGCTTTCTTT. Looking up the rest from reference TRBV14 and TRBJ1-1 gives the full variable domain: EAGVTQFPSHSVIEKGQTVTLRCDPISGHDNLYWYRRVMGKEIKFLLHFVKESKQDESGMPNNRFLAERTGGTYSTLKVQPAELEDSGVYFCASSHGTANTEAFFGQGTRLTVV.

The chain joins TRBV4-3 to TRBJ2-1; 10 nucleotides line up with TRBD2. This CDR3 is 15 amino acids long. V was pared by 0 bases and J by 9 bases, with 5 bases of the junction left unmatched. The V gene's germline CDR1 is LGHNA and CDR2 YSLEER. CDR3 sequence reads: CASSQEGTSEFEQFF. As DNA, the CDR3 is TGCGCCAGCAGCCAAGAAGGGACTAGCGAGTTTGAGCAGTTCTTC.

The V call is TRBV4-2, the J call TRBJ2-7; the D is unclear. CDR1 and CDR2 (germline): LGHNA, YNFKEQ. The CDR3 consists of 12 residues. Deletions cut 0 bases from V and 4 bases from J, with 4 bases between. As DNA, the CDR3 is TGTGCCAGCAGCCAAGATCAATACGAGCAGTACTTC. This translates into CASSQDQYEQYF.

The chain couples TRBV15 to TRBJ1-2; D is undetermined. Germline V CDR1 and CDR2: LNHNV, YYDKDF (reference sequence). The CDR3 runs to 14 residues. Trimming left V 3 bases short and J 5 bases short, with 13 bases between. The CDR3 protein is CATSSSLEAYGYTF. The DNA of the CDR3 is TGTGCCACCAGCAGTAGTCTAGAAGCTTATGGCTACACCTTC.

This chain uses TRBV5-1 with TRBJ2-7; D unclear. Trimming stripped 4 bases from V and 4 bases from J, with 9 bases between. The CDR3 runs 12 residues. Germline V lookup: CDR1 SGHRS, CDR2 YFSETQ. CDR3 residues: CASSQTLYEQYF. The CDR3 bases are TGCGCCAGCAGCCAGACACTTTACGAGCAGTACTTC.

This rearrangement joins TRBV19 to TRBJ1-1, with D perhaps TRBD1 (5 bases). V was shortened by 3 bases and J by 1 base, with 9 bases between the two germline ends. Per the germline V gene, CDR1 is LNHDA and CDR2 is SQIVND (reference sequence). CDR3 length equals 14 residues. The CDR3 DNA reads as TGTGCCAGTAGTATTCGACAGCGGAACACTGAAGCTTTCTTT. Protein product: CASSIRQRNTEAFF.

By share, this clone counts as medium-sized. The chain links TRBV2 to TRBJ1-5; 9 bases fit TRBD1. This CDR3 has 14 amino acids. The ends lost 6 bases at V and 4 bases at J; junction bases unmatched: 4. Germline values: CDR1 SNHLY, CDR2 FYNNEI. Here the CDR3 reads CASRAGTGNQPQHF. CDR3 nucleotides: TGTGCCAGCAGAGCCGGGACAGGGAATCAGCCCCAGCATTTT. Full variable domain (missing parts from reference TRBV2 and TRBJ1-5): EPEVTQTPSHQVTQMGQEVILRCVPISNHLYFYWYRQILGQKVEFLVSFYNNEISEKSEIFDDQFSVERPDGSNFTLKIRSTKLEDSAMYFCASRAGTGNQPQHFGDGTRLSIL.

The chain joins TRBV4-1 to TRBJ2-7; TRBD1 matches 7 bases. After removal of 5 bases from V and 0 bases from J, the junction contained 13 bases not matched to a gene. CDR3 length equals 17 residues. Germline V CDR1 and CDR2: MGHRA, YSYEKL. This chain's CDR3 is CASSGGTGTASSYEQYF. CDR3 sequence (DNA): TGCGCCAGCAGCGGCGGTACGGGGACAGCAAGCTCCTACGAGCAGTACTTC.

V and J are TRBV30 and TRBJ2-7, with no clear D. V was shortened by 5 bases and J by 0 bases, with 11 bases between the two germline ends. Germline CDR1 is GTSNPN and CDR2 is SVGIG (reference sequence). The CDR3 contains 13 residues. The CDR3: CAWRLDSSYEQYF. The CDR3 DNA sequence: TGTGCCTGGCGACTCGATTCCTCCTACGAGCAGTACTTC.

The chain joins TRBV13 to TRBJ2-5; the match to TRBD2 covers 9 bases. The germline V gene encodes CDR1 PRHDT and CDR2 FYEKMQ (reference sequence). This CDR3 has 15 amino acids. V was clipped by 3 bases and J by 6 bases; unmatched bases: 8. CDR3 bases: TGTGCCAGCAGCTTCGCCGGGGCTAGCGGGAAGACCCAGTACTTC. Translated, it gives CASSFAGASGKTQYF.

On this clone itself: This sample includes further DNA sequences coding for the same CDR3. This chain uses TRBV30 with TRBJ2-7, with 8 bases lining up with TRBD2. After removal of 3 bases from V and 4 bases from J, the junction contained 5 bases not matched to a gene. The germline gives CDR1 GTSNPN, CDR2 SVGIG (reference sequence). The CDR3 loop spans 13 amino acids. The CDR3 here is CAWRLAGAYEQYF. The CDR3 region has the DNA TGTGCCTGGAGGCTAGCGGGCGCTTACGAGCAGTACTTC.

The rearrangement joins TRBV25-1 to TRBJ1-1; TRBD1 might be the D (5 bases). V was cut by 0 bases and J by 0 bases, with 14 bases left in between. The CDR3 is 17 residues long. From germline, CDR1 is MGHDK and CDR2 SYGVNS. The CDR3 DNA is TGTGCCAGCAGTGAATATAATCGGCAGGGATTGAACACTGAAGCTTTCTTT. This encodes CASSEYNRQGLNTEAFF.

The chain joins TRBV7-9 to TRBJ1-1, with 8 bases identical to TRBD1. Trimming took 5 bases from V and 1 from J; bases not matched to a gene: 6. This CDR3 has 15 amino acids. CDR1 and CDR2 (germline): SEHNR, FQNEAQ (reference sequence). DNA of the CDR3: TGTGCCAGCAGCCCCCCGGGGACAGGGAACACTGAAGCTTTCTTT. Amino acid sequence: CASSPPGTGNTEAFF. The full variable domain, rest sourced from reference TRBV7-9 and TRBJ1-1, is DTGVSQNPRHKITKRGQNVTFRCDPISEHNRLYWYRQTLGQGPEFLTYFQNEAQLEKSRLLSDRFSAERPKGSFSTLEIQRTEQGDSAMYLCASSPPGTGNTEAFFGQGTRLTVV.

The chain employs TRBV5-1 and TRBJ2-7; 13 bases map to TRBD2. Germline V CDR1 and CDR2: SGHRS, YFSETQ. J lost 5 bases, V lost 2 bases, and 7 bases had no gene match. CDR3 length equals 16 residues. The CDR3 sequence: CASSFTSGRAPHEQYF. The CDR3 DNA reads TGCGCCAGCAGCTTTACTAGCGGGAGGGCCCCCCACGAGCAGTACTTC.

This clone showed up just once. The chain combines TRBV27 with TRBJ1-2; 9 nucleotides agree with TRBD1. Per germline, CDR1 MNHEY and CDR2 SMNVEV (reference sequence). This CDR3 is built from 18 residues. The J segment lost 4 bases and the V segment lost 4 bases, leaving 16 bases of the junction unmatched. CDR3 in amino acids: CASSSTHGGTGNLYGYTF. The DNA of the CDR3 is TGTGCCAGCAGTTCAACACATGGAGGGACAGGGAATCTCTATGGCTACACCTTC.

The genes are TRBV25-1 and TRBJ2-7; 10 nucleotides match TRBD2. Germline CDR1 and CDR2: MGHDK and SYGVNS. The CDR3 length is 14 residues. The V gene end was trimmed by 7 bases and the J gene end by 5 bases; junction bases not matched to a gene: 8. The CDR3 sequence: CASKAASGSNEQYF. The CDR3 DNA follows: TGTGCCAGCAAGGCGGCTAGCGGGAGCAACGAGCAGTACTTC.

The CDR3 DNA follows: TGTGCCAGCAGCCTTTCCCCCGACACCGGGGAGCTGTTTTTT. Amino acid sequence: CASSLSPDTGELFF. V gene TRBV4-2 combines with J gene TRBJ2-2; D not certain. The CDR3 has 14 amino acids. Deletions cut 4 bases from V and 3 bases from J, with 9 bases between. Germline loops: CDR1 LGHNA, CDR2 YNFKEQ.

CDR3 DNA sequence: TGTGCCAGCAGCTTAGGGAACGATAAAACTAGCGGGAGCGGGGGTCTCTACAATGAGCAGTTCTTC. Translated, it gives CASSLGNDKTSGSGGLYNEQFF. This chain connects TRBV7-8 to TRBJ2-1; 11 bases map to TRBD2. CDR1 and CDR2 from the germline V gene are SGHVS and FQNEAQ. V lost 1 base to trimming and J lost 3 bases; unmatched junction nucleotides: 20. CDR3 length equals 22 residues. Full variable domain (rest looked up from reference TRBV7-8 and TRBJ2-1): GAGVSQSPRYKVAKRGQDVALRCDPISGHVSLFWYQQALGQGPEFLTYFQNEAQLDKSGLPSDRFFAERPEGSVSTLKIQRTQQEDSAVYLCASSLGNDKTSGSGGLYNEQFFGPGTRLTVL.

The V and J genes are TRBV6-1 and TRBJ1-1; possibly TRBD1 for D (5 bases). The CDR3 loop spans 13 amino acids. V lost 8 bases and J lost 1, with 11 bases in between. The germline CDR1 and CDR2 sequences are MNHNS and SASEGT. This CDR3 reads CASGGAANTEAFF. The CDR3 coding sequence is TGTGCCAGCGGTGGGGCAGCGAACACTGAAGCTTTCTTT.

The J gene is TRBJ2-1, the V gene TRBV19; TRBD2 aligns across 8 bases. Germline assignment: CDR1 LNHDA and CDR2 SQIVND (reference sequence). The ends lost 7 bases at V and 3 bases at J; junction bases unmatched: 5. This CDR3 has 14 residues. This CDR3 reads CASKERELYNEQFF. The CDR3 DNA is TGTGCCAGTAAAGAGCGGGAGCTCTACAATGAGCAGTTCTTC.

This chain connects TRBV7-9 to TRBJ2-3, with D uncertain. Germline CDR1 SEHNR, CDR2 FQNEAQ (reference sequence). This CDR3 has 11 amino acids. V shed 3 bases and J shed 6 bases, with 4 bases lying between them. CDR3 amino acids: CASSFRDTQYF. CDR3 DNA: TGTGCCAGCAGCTTTCGGGATACGCAGTATTTT. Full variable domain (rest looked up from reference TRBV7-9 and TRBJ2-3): DTGVSQNPRHKITKRGQNVTFRCDPISEHNRLYWYRQTLGQGPEFLTYFQNEAQLEKSRLLSDRFSAERPKGSFSTLEIQRTEQGDSAMYLCASSFRDTQYFGPGTRLTVL.

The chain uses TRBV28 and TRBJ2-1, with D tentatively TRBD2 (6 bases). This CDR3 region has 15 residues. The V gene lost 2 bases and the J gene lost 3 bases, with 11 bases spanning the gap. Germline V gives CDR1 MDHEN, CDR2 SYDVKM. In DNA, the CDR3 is TGTGCCAGCAGTTTAGTCCGCGGGGTCTACAATGAGCAGTTCTTC. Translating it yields CASSLVRGVYNEQFF.

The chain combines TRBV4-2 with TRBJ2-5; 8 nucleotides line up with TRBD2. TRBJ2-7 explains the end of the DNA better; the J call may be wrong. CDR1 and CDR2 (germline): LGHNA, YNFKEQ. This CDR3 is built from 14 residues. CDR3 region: CASSPPGLVGEQYF. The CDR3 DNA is TGTGCCAGCAGCCCCCCGGGACTAGTCGGCGAGCAGTACTTC.